The present entry profiles one T cell receptor (beta chain) with its context. There is no known antigen for this receptor. No base-level quality is on record; no much larger clone is a single base apart. V gives up 2 bases and J gives up 4 bases, and the segment between their germline ends measures 8 bases. From the germline V gene (reference sequence), CDR1 is MNHEY and CDR2 is SMNVEV. The CDR3 has 13 amino acids, counting the end cysteine and phenylalanine. Only the CDR3 DNA stays, 39 bases, in frame from base 1. These data belong to a study of cytomegalovirus exposure and HLA in healthy donors (dated 2017 in TCRdb). General notes on the study: An earlier analysis of about 530 of the donors reported around 280 Gb of sequence data and 95 million to 140 million unique TCR beta sequences obtained from 150 million to 200 million T cells. Roughly 300 gigabases of sequencing data and approximately 91 million unique TCR sequences made up an early release that covered 500 to 650 HLA-typed donors. Of the 300 to 450 genotyped donors, more than 75% were placed in the genetic ancestry cluster associated with self-reported Caucasian donors. The aim of the study was to test whether cataloging public T cell receptors could identify signatures of past pathogen exposure. Using immunosequencing, the study profiled T cell repertoires from around 680 subjects and related those repertoires to cytomegalovirus serostatus. Along with the roughly 710-subject first cohort, a separate validation cohort of over a hundred different subjects was used. To predict cytomegalovirus infection status, the study brought together high-throughput TCR immunosequencing, statistical association of individual TCRs with disease status, and machine learning. A later analysis re-examined previously published TCR beta repertoires from over 500 donors and added high-resolution HLA genotyping to investigate patterns of TCR occurrence. The later analysis used no new phenotypic data to find candidate immune exposures, relying instead on TCR beta sequences and their occurrence across donors. To decide whether each TCR beta V gene segment behaved as functional or pseudogenic, an earlier analysis of nearly 600 of the donors relied on high-throughput TCR beta sequencing. Donor age, sex, ethnicity and CMV serostatus were compiled alongside the repertoire data. In a later genetic analysis, genome-wide SNP genotypes for 398 of the 666 donors were used, and that subset was treated as a discovery cohort. All discovery cohort repertoires had been generated on a single sequencing platform. Class I and class II HLA loci were covered by the typing at four-digit resolution. The number of donors typed differed by locus, with about 620-630 for A, B, C, DRB1 and DQB1, approximately 500 for DQA1, about 610 for DPA1, and around 460 for DPB1. Roughly five DR-DQ haplotypes were handled as single units for association and clustering because linkage in the cohort was strong. Among some 410 genotyped donors of the cohort, an average of approximately 250,000 unique TCR beta nucleotide sequences were sequenced per donor, roughly 20% of them non-productive. Study-level results and caveats: The authors suggested that the approach could potentially be extended to other disease states and immunological phenotypes. Assigning TCR associations to individual alleles was difficult when HLA alleles, especially DR and DQ, strongly co-occurred. The sequencing pipeline was judged likely to have produced a cluster of highly shared sequence variants as a technical artifact. Presence/absence analyses assumed roughly uniform sequencing depth across donors, an assumption that may not hold. Immune exposure information for the cohort was limited to CMV serostatus. A later analysis reported that several top co-occurrence clusters appeared linked to parvovirus B19, influenza, CMV and Epstein-Barr virus. In a later analysis, most CMV-associated TCR beta chains were found to appear HLA-restricted, with HLA associations seemingly driven largely by CMV exposure. Some IMGT-functional V segments, including TRBV6-2 and TRBV6-3, could not be told apart with the 87-base-pair reads, so those segments were excluded. The study listed 164 TCR beta chains as associated with cytomegalovirus. A later analysis found that HLA-associated TCR beta chains were more clonally expanded and had lower generation probabilities than equally common non-associated chains. Linkage disequilibrium might explain the correlated functional status among segregating V segments, but an unknown experimental factor could not be ruled out. Cytomegalovirus status was reported to be diagnosed by the classifier with high specificity and sensitivity in both the original and validation cohorts. A later genetic analysis reported fewer N-insertions in productive TCRs among donors in an Asian-associated ancestry cluster than the approximately 700-donor mean. In a later genetic analysis, a missense DCLRE1C variant was associated with V-gene and J-gene trimming of TCR beta chains, and the association was replicated in an independent cohort. A further reported finding was that TCR beta sequences accurately predicted the HLA-A and HLA-B alleles for most subjects in the first cohort. A later analysis found that TCR association rates varied across HLA loci, with DRB1 alleles showing the most associated TCRs and HLA-C alleles the fewest. In this cohort, only TCR beta chains were sequenced, and detectable features were limited by the absence of alpha or paired-chain data. In vitro tests confirmed that a few of the cytomegalovirus-associated TCR beta chains recognize cytomegalovirus antigens. Because counts were too low, seventeen rarely observed V segments, including chromosome 9 orphons, were excluded from the earlier analysis of 587 of the donors. HLA typing was unavailable for some donors at each locus, so association tests used only the typed subset. Most TCR sequences were observed very rarely across donors, whereas some public TCRs were present in many individuals. In an earlier analysis of some 640 of the donors, most TCR beta V segments were observed in productive rearrangements about 90% or about 30% of the time, broadly matching IMGT annotations. Specific HLA alleles were associated with 15,000 to 20,000 TCR beta sequences at a false discovery rate of 0.05 in a later analysis.

In total, fewer than 750 healthy bone marrow donors made up the cohort. All cohort members were sampled while nominally healthy, although unrecorded immune exposures were likely present. The donor tested CMV seropositive and was one of the 289 seropositive cohort members. Every donor gave a peripheral blood sample, and the peripheral blood mononuclear cells from that sample were used for TCR beta sequencing. Genomic DNA was extracted from the blood cell samples with the Qiagen DNeasy Blood Extraction Kit. The method behind the library was the immunoSEQ multiplex PCR assay. A mixture of 60 forward primers for TCR Vbeta segments and 13 reverse primers for TCR Jbeta segments was used in the multiplex PCR. Amplification of the CDR3 region of rearranged TCR beta genes was performed with a multiplex PCR assay on genomic DNA. Amplified TCR beta libraries were sequenced as 87-base-pair reads on the Illumina HiSeq System. Under the source paper's analysis protocol: A later analysis counted around 72 million unique TCR beta chains across the 700 or so repertoires, and 10 million to 11 million of these chains were shared by at least two donors. A nearest-neighbor algorithm error-corrected the raw reads and collapsed the reads into unique sequences, merging closely related sequences to remove PCR and sequencing errors. V, D and J gene segments were assigned by aligning CDR3 sequences to IMGT reference sequences. For a sequence to be retained, a match of at least six nucleotides to both a V gene segment and a J gene segment was required. Rearrangements were classified as productive when the CDR3 lacked stop codons and remained in frame with V and J, and all other rearrangements were classified as non-productive. CDR3 was defined by IMGT convention, running from the second conserved V-encoded cysteine to the conserved J-encoded phenylalanine. In an earlier analysis of just under 600 of the donors, sequences lacking an unambiguous match to a single V gene segment were excluded. An earlier analysis of fewer than 650 of the donors classified V segments as functional when productive rearrangements were above 56.7% and as segregating when the standard deviation between donors was above 5%. A statistical classification framework was built to diagnose cytomegalovirus status from the catalog of TCR beta chain sequences. A later analysis assigned V and J genes by comparing TCR nucleotide sequences with IMGT/GENE-DB human TR gene sequences. Using the TCRdist pipeline, a later analysis assigned CDR3 sequences along with most-parsimonious VDJ recombination scenarios. In a later analysis, each TCR beta chain was defined by its CDR3 amino acid sequence together with its V-gene family, and reads lacking a unique V-gene family were excluded. As a way to deal with suspected cross-contamination and a sequencing artifact, a later analysis dropped over 550 nucleotide sequences that were highly shared and had low generation probability. In a later analysis, a clonal expansion index for each public chain was calculated from normalized within-repertoire ranks of inferred template counts. In a later analysis, generation probabilities were computed using a VDJ recombination model fitted to out-of-frame rearrangements, and the results were checked against IGoR. A later analysis scored TCR-TCR, TCR-HLA and TCR-CMV co-occurrence with hypergeometric tests, applying a repertoire-size bias correction to TCR pairs. To estimate false discovery rates, a later analysis permuted the HLA or CMV assignments 20 times. In a later analysis, co-occurring TCRs were grouped using DBSCAN, and TCRdist sequence similarity was added for clustering within HLA-allele-positive subsets. Co-occurrence clustering excluded repertoires with fewer than 30,000 or more than 120,000 public chains, plus five with anomalous nucleotide sharing. What TCRdb holds here is the immuneACCESS table cut down to in-frame rearrangements. Part of the clones is not present; checked against another copy, under half of the missing clones reflect an unresolved V gene, and the others are unexplained. The D gene and trimming were derived from the DNA, and the V and J assignments and clone size from that table. The sample table shows fewer than 120,000 clones, and over 60% are seen once. The ten largest clones represent around an eighth of the sample.

The material sequenced was PBMCs. The TCR sequence derives from a man aged 25 to 40 in good health and CMV-seropositive. This sequence uses TRBV27 and TRBJ1-2; confidence is insufficient to name the D gene. The nucleotide sequence is TGTGCCAGCAGTTTAAGAGGGTTCTATGGCTACACCTTC. Translated, it gives CASSLRGFYGYTF.